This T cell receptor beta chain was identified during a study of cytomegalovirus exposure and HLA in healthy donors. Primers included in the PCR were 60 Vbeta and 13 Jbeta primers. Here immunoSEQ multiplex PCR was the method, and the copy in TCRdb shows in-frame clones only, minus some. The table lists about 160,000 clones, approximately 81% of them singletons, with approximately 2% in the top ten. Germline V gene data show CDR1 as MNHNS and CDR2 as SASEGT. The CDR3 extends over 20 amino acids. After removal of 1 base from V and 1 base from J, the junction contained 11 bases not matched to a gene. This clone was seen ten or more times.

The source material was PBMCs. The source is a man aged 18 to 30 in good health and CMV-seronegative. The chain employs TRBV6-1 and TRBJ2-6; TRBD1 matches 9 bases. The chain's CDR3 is CASSEGYRGRRYSGANVLTF. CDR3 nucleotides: TGTGCCAGCAGTGAAGGATACAGGGGGCGCCGCTATTCTGGGGCCAACGTCCTGACTTTC.